These 10 T cell receptor beta chains originate from one sample sequenced in a study of T cell responses to AZD1222 COVID-19 vaccine. Some clones are missing from TCRdb's copy, which holds only in-frame ones; the method was immunoSEQ multiplex PCR. Of under 140,000 clones in the sample, 85% to 95% were seen once. This material consisted of peripheral blood, taken 28 days after the second AZD1222 dose. Source of these receptors: an adult who received the AZD1222 COVID-19 vaccine.

This clone was recorded only once. This chain joins TRBV5-6 and TRBJ2-3; either TRBD1 or TRBD2 may supply D (5 bases each). CDR3 length: 14 residues. The V gene's germline CDR1 is SGHDT and CDR2 YYEEEE. Trimming cost V 3 bases and J 0 bases, with 8 bases left between them. CDR3: CASSWDASTDTQYF. The DNA of the CDR3 is TGTGCCAGCAGCTGGGACGCGAGCACAGATACGCAGTATTTT.

The chain joins TRBV7-6 to TRBJ2-1; TRBD1 matches at 7 bases. CDR3 length: 17 residues. V lost 4 bases and J lost 3; bases outside the gene matches: 12. In germline, CDR1 is SGHVS, CDR2 FNYEAQ. The CDR3 here is CASSSEQGSRVYNEQFF. In DNA, the CDR3 is TGTGCCAGCAGCTCGGAACAGGGGAGTAGGGTCTACAATGAGCAGTTCTTC.

V usage is TRBV7-9 and J usage is TRBJ2-3; TRBD2 might be the D (6 bases). The CDR3 spans 15 residues. The germline V gene has CDR1 SEHNR and CDR2 FQNEAQ (reference sequence). Trimming cost V 3 bases and J 4 bases, with 14 bases left between them. The CDR3 nucleotides are TGTGCCAGCAGCTTGGGAGGCAGTGGGGCAGATACGCAGTATTTT. Protein sequence: CASSLGGSGADTQYF. The entire variable domain, with the rest obtained from reference TRBV7-9 and TRBJ2-3, is as follows: DTGVSQNPRHKITKRGQNVTFRCDPISEHNRLYWYRQTLGQGPEFLTYFQNEAQLEKSRLLSDRFSAERPKGSFSTLEIQRTEQGDSAMYLCASSLGGSGADTQYFGPGTRLTVL.

The chain carries TRBV7-9 and TRBJ2-7; 8 bases line up with TRBD2. The CDR3 extends over 17 amino acids. CDR1 and CDR2 from the germline V gene are SEHNR and FQNEAQ (reference sequence). V gave up 5 bases and J gave up 4 bases; unmatched junction bases: 16. The CDR3 here is CASSAQPGGGSRYEQYF. For the CDR3, the DNA is TGTGCCAGCAGCGCCCAGCCGGGGGGGGGAAGTAGATACGAGCAGTACTTC.

This chain links TRBV4-1 with TRBJ2-1, with D unclear. This CDR3 region has 13 residues. The V gene's germline CDR1 is MGHRA and CDR2 YSYEKL. The V gene lost 6 bases and the J gene lost 8 bases, with 14 bases spanning the gap. This chain's CDR3 is CASSPSWSHEQFF. The CDR3 DNA reads TGCGCCAGCAGTCCTAGTTGGAGTCATGAGCAGTTCTTC.

This clone has a single count. The chain employs TRBV11-2 and TRBJ2-3; D remains unclear. The CDR3 is made up of 13 amino acids. Germline assignment: CDR1 SGHAT and CDR2 FQNNGV. Between the trimmed V and J ends, which lost 1 base and 4 bases, there was a span of 6 bases. The CDR3 coding sequence is TGTGCCAGCAGCTTAGGAGTAGCAGATACGCAGTATTTT. Residues: CASSLGVADTQYF.

This clone appeared once. V gene TRBV3-1 (or the pseudogene TRBV3-2) combines with J gene TRBJ1-3; weak D call: TRBD1 (6 bases). The V and J ends lost 1 base and 1 base respectively, with 8 bases between them. The CDR3 is 15 residues long. Germline CDR1 LGHDT, CDR2 YNNKEL (reference sequence). DNA of the CDR3: TGTGCCAGCAGCCAAGTCCAGGGGTCTGGAAACACCATATATTTT. This encodes CASSQVQGSGNTIYF.

The J gene is TRBJ1-6, the V gene TRBV5-8; perhaps TRBD1 as D (5 bases). Germline lookup yields CDR1 SGHTS and CDR2 YDEGEE. Trimming took 0 bases from V and 7 from J, leaving 8 bases between them. The CDR3 runs to 14 residues. The CDR3 sequence: CASSLDQGNSPLHF. The DNA for the CDR3 is TGTGCCAGCAGCTTGGACCAGGGAAATTCACCCCTCCACTTT.

The chain joins TRBV2 to TRBJ1-1; no clear D gene. Trimming took 4 bases from V and 6 from J, leaving 9 bases between them. Per the germline V gene, CDR1 is SNHLY and CDR2 is FYNNEI. The CDR3 consists of 12 residues. This CDR3 is CASSVDLSEAFF. CDR3 DNA sequence: TGTGCCAGCAGTGTAGACCTATCTGAAGCTTTCTTT.

This clone was detected once. The gene calls are TRBV4-1 and TRBJ2-7; D is possibly TRBD1 or TRBD2 (5 bases each). From germline, CDR1 is MGHRA and CDR2 YSYEKL. The CDR3 loop spans 16 amino acids. Between the trimmed V and J ends, which lost 3 bases and 4 bases, there was a span of 19 bases. The DNA for the CDR3 is TGCGCCAGCAGCCAGACCCCCGGGGCTGAGGGATACGAGCAGTACTTC. This sequence encodes CASSQTPGAEGYEQYF.